The 2 T cell receptor beta chains below come from one sample, sequenced in a study of blood T cell repertoires in COVID-19. Sequencing was performed with immunoSEQ multiplex PCR; in TCRdb, only in-frame clones are kept and a portion is missing. The sample holds about 60,000 clones, roughly four fifths seen once. The sequenced sample was peripheral blood. These receptors all stem from a man aged 45-65 years with COVID-19, enrolled during active disease.

V and J are TRBV19 and TRBJ2-7, with 12 bases lining up with TRBD2. Germline-derived CDR1 and CDR2 are LNHDA and SQIVND (reference sequence). V was clipped by 7 bases and J by 2 bases; unmatched bases: 3. There are 14 residues in the CDR3. The CDR3 sequence: CASTRTSGTYEQYF. The CDR3 DNA sequence: TGTGCCAGTACGCGGACTAGCGGGACCTACGAGCAGTACTTC.

The chain recombines TRBV11-3 with TRBJ2-2; TRBD1 might be the D (6 bases). Trimming took 1 base from V and 5 from J, leaving 11 bases between them. The germline CDR1 and CDR2 sequences are SGHNT and YENEEA. This CDR3 has 15 amino acids. The CDR3 DNA is TGTGCCAGCAGCTTAGGACAGGAGAGAACCGGGGAGCTGTTTTTT. Its translation: CASSLGQERTGELFF.